These 7 T cell receptor beta chains were sequenced from one sample in a study of a mutant IDH1 vaccine in newly diagnosed glioma. Time point described: baseline, week 1 (first vaccination visit). Treatment given: pre-vaccination baseline after standard-of-care therapy. TCRdb keeps only in-frame clones here, not all; method: immunoSEQ multiplex PCR. The data show 45,000 to 65,000 clones, roughly 80% seen once. This specimen was PBMCs, taken from a glioma patient treated with radiotherapy, temozolomide or both. The receptors were sampled from a man between 18 and 29 years old with glioma.

The chain uses TRBV14 and TRBJ1-3, with D uncertain. V shed 0 bases and J shed 11 bases, with 14 bases lying between them. This CDR3 comprises 14 residues. CDR1 SGHDN and CDR2 FVKESK come from the germline V gene. Here the CDR3 reads CASSQEDGPKAIYF. DNA for the CDR3: TGTGCCAGCAGCCAAGAAGACGGACCGAAGGCCATATATTTT.

The chain recombines TRBV5-6 with TRBJ2-7; 9 nucleotides align to TRBD1. The CDR3 is made up of 15 amino acids. Germline CDR1 is SGHDT and CDR2 is YYEEEE. Trimming took 4 bases from V and 3 from J; bases not matched to a gene: 8. The DNA of the CDR3 is TGTGCCAGCAGCCCAGCCAGGACAGGGGACTACGAGCAGTACTTC. It specifies CASSPARTGDYEQYF.

This clone has only one observation. This sequence joins TRBV25-1 and TRBJ2-5, with D maybe TRBD1 (6 bases). Germline CDR1 MGHDK, CDR2 SYGVNS. V was clipped by 3 bases and J by 7 bases, with 15 bases between them. The CDR3 sequence is 14 residues long. As DNA, the CDR3 is TGTGCCAGCAGTGACCCCCGGACGACAGGGACCCAGTACTTC. Its translation is CASSDPRTTGTQYF.

The CDR3 region is CASSRDRGSYEQYF. The CDR3 DNA follows: TGTGCCAGCAGCCGGGACAGGGGGTCCTACGAGCAGTACTTC. This sequence joins TRBV6-5 and TRBJ2-7, with 11 bases that match TRBD1. V lost 6 bases and J lost 1; bases outside the gene matches: 2. CDR3 length: 14 residues. Germline V gene lookup returns CDR1 MNHEY and CDR2 SVGAGI.

The chain joins TRBV6-5 to TRBJ2-7, with TRBD2 matching 7 bases. Trimming removed 1 base from V and 4 bases from J; junction bases left unmatched: 10. The CDR3 contains 16 residues. The germline gives CDR1 MNHEY, CDR2 SVGAGI. The CDR3 reads CASSYLGGGRLYEQYF. CDR3 sequence (DNA): TGTGCCAGCAGTTACTTGGGCGGGGGACGTCTTTACGAGCAGTACTTC.

The chain is built from TRBV28 and TRBJ1-2, with TRBD1 identical over 11 bases. CDR1 MDHEN and CDR2 SYDVKM come from the germline V gene. The CDR3 has 15 residues. Trimming removed 3 bases from V and 5 bases from J; junction bases left unmatched: 5. In DNA, the CDR3 is TGTGCCAGCAGTTTGGACAGGGGGCGAGGGTATGGCTACACCTTC. This sequence encodes CASSLDRGRGYGYTF.

V and J are TRBV9 and TRBJ2-2; the D is unclear. Germline V gene sequence: CDR1 SGDLS, CDR2 YYNGEE. The length of the CDR3 is 13 residues. Trimming cost V 0 bases and J 5 bases, with 5 bases left between them. DNA for the CDR3: TGTGCCAGCAGCGTAGTCGGGACCGGGGAGCTGTTTTTT. Translating it yields CASSVVGTGELFF.